A selection of T cell receptor beta chains follows, all from one sample in a study of CD8 T cells in ankylosing spondylitis. MiXCR was run by TCRdb on the 5' RACE reads, yielding one entry per CDR3 protein. The sample contains 700,000 to 1,000,000 distinct CDR3 sequences, 12% of which appear only once. Sequenced input: blood, either unsorted or a sorted T cell fraction (not recorded which). The origin of the receptors is a male donor with ankylosing spondylitis. Each CDR3 is given with its conserved first and last residue. A D gene is named only where the DNA matches it firmly. Not all rows give a size; the values are once, few, many and, for expanded clones, a class.

v_gene,d_gene,abundance,j_gene,CDR3aa,CDR3nt
TRBV5-8,-,-,TRBJ1-2,CASGLRAGIYGYTF,TGTGCCAGCGGCTTACGGGCGGGAATCTATGGCTACACCTTC
TRBV28,TRBD2,-,TRBJ2-1,CASGTSGRDQQFF,TGTGCCAGCGGGACTAGCGGGAGGGACCAGCAGTTCTTC
TRBV28,TRBD1,-,TRBJ2-5,CASGTAALQETQYF,TGTGCCAGCGGGACAGCTGCACTCCAAGAGACCCAGTACTTC
TRBV4-2,TRBD2,-,TRBJ2-3,CASSQHGGTSTDTQYF,TGTGCCAGCAGCCAACACGGGGGGACTAGCACAGATACGCAGTATTTT
TRBV7-2,TRBD2,-,TRBJ2-3,CASSPNSGTSGDTQYF,TGTGCCAGCAGCCCTAACTCCGGGACTAGCGGAGATACGCAGTATTTT
TRBV29-1,-,many,TRBJ2-1,CSVNTGGSYNEQFF,TGCAGCGTTAATACTGGAGGCAGTTACAATGAGCAGTTCTTC
TRBV20-1,TRBD2,-,TRBJ2-3,CSAHGTSGRALDTQYF,TGCAGTGCTCATGGGACTAGCGGGAGGGCGTTAGATACGCAGTATTTT
TRBV12-3/TRBV12-4,-,-,TRBJ1-1,CASSLPEADTEAFF,TGTGCCAGCAGTCTTCCTGAGGCAGACACTGAAGCTTTCTTT
TRBV4-3,-,few,TRBJ2-6,CASSRSLSGLRRTGANVLTF,TGCGCCAGCAGCCGATCCTTGTCGGGGCTCCGAAGGACTGGGGCCAACGTCCTGACTTTC
TRBV20-1,-,few,TRBJ2-7,CSAGGGQSFYEQYF,TGCAGTGCGGGCGGGGGACAGTCTTTTTACGAGCAGTACTTC